The 4 T cell receptor beta chains below were found in one sample sequenced in a study of shared clonotypes between healthy human individuals. Only in-frame clones appear in the TCRdb table, and some are missing; sequencing was by immunoSEQ multiplex PCR. The data hold 2 million to 2.5 million clones, with about 95% observed a single time. Sequenced sample: naive CD4+ T cells sorted from blood. Sample subset: CD45RA+ positively selected. The receptors were gathered from a man between 18 and 29 years old in good health.

Details on this clone: This CDR3 is also generated by other DNA sequences in the sample. This chain links TRBV2 with TRBJ1-1; 9 bases align to TRBD1. Germline loops: CDR1 SNHLY, CDR2 FYNNEI. Unmatched junction bases numbered 6, after V lost 6 bases and J lost 4 bases. This CDR3 has 14 residues. The CDR3, as DNA: TGTGCCAGCAGGAGGGGACAGGGAGCCACTGAAGCTTTCTTT. Translating it yields CASRRGQGATEAFF.

This clone was seen a few times. The chain couples TRBV7-9 to TRBJ2-3; 7 bases line up with TRBD1. The V gene's germline CDR1 is SEHNR and CDR2 FQNEAQ (reference sequence). The trim removed 1 base at V and 2 bases at J, leaving 9 bases unmatched. CDR3 size: 17 residues. The CDR3 DNA follows: TGTGCCAGCAGCTTAGGTGTATCGACAGGGTACACAGATACGCAGTATTTT. This gives the protein CASSLGVSTGYTDTQYF.

V is TRBV6-1 and J is TRBJ1-5; D unresolved. In germline, CDR1 is MNHNS, CDR2 SASEGT. Trimming took off 4 bases at V and 6 bases at J, with 10 bases between the two ends. The CDR3 consists of 13 residues. The CDR3 here is CASSGVPGQPQHF. The CDR3, as DNA: TGTGCCAGCAGTGGAGTTCCGGGTCAGCCCCAGCATTTT.

CDR3 DNA: TGTGCCAGTAGTATCGGAGACAGGGGGCGAGAGACCCAGTACTTC. Its protein is CASSIGDRGRETQYF. The genes are TRBV19 and TRBJ2-5, with 10 bases matching TRBD1. V lost 3 bases, J lost 4 bases, and 5 bases stayed unmatched. The CDR3 has 15 residues. From germline, CDR1 is LNHDA and CDR2 SQIVND (reference sequence). The full variable domain, with the rest looked up from reference TRBV19 and TRBJ2-5, is DGGITQSPKYLFRKEGQNVTLSCEQNLNHDAMYWYRQDPGQGLRLIYYSQIVNDFQKGDIAEGYSVSREKKESFPLTVTSAQKNPTAFYLCASSIGDRGRETQYFGPGTRLLVL.